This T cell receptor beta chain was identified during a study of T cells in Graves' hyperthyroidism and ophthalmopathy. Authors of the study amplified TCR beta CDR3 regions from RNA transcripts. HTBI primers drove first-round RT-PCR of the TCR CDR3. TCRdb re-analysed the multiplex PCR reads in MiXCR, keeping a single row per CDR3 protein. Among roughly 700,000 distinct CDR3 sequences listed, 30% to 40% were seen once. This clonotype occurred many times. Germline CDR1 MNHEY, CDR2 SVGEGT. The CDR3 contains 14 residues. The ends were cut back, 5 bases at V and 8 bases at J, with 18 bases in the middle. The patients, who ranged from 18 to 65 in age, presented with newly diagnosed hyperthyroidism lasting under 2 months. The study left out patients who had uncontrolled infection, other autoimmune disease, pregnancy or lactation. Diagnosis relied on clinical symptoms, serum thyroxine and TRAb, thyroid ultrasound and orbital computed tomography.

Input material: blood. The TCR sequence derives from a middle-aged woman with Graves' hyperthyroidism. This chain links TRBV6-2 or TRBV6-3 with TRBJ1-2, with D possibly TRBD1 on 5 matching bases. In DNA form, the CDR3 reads TGTGCCAGCAGTCACCGGGGCAAAGGGTACGGCTACACCTTC. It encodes CASSHRGKGYGYTF.